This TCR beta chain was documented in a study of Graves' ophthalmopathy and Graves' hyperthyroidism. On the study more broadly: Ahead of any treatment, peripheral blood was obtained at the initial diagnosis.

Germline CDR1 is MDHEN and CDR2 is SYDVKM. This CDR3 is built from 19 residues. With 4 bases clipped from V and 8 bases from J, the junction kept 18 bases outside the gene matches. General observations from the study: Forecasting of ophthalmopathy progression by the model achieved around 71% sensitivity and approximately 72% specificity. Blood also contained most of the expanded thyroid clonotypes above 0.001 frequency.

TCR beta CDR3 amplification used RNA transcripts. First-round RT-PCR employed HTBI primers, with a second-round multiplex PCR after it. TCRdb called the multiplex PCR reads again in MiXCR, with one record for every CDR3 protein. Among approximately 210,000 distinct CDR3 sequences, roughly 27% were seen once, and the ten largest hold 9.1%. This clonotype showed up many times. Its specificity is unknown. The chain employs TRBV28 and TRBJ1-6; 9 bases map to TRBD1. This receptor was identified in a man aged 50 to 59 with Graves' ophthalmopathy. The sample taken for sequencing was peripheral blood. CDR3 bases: TGTGCCAGCAGTTGTCAGTGGGACAGGGATAACCAGGAGGATTCACCCCTCCACTTT. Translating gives CASSCQWDRDNQEDSPLHF.